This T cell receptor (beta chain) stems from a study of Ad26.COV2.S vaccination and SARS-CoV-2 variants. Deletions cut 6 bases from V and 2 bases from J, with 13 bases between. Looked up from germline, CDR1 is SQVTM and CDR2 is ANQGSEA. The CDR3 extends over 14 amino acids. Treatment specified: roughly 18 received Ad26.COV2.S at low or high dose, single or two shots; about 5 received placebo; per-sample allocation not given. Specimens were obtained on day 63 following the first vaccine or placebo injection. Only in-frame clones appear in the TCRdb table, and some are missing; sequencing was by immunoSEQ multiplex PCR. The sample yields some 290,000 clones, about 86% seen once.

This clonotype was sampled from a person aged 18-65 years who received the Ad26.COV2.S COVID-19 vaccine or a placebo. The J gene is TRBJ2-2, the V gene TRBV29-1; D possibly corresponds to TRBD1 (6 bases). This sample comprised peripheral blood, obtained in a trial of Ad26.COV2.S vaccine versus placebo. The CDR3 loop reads CSVEDRSNTGELFF. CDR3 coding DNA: TGCAGCGTCGAGGACAGATCAAACACCGGGGAGCTGTTTTTT.